These 22 T cell receptor beta chains came from one sample sequenced in a study of blood T cell repertoires in COVID-19. Sequenced by immunoSEQ multiplex PCR; TCRdb stores in-frame clones only, minus some. The top ten clones hold 18% of a sample with over 70,000 clones, approximately 86% of them seen once. Sample: peripheral blood. These TCRs come from a human donor in a cohort sampled during active COVID-19.

The chain carries TRBV29-1 and TRBJ1-4, with D perhaps TRBD1 (5 bases). Trimming cost V 4 bases and J 8 bases, with 11 bases left between them. Germline CDR1 and CDR2: SQVTM and ANQGSEA. The CDR3 contains 12 residues. The CDR3 sequence is CSVGSKGEKLFF. DNA of the CDR3: TGCAGCGTTGGTTCGAAGGGGGAAAAACTGTTTTTT.

This chain links TRBV7-9 with TRBJ2-6; maybe TRBD1 (6 bases). The length of the CDR3 is 17 residues. Germline V gene lookup returns CDR1 SEHNR and CDR2 FQNEAQ (reference sequence). With 6 bases removed from V and 3 bases from J, the gap between germline ends came to 18 bases. The CDR3 DNA reads as TGTGCCAGCAGGTCAGGGGAGTGGGGCCGTGGGGCCAACGTCCTGACTTTC. Its protein is CASRSGEWGRGANVLTF.

The rearrangement uses TRBV6-2 or TRBV6-3 and TRBJ1-2; D remains ambiguous. Deletions cut 5 bases from V and 5 bases from J, with 9 bases between. Germline values: CDR1 MNHEY, CDR2 SVGEGT. This CDR3 contains 12 residues. CDR3 sequence (DNA): TGTGCCAGCAGTACCGGTCTATATGGCTACACCTTC. Its protein is CASSTGLYGYTF.

This rearrangement joins TRBV5-1 to TRBJ2-3; 13 bases are a match to TRBD2. CDR1 and CDR2 (germline): SGHRS, YFSETQ. The trim removed 0 bases at V and 5 bases at J, leaving 6 bases unmatched. This CDR3 is built from 17 residues. The CDR3 reads CASSLGLAGGFVDTQYF. In DNA form, the CDR3 reads TGCGCCAGCAGCTTGGGACTAGCGGGGGGATTTGTAGATACGCAGTATTTT.

The CDR3 nucleotides read TGTGCCACCAGCAGTAGAGACAGGGGGCTTAACAATCAGCCCCAGCATTTT. This translates into CATSSRDRGLNNQPQHF. The genes are TRBV15 and TRBJ1-5; 10 bases are a match to TRBD1. The CDR3 has 17 residues. V lost 3 bases, J lost 3 bases, and 8 bases stayed unmatched. The germline V gene has CDR1 LNHNV and CDR2 YYDKDF (reference sequence). Based on the CDR3 plus reference TRBV15 and TRBJ1-5, the full variable domain is DAMVIQNPRYQVTQFGKPVTLSCSQTLNHNVMYWYQQKSSQAPKLLFHYYDKDFNNEADTPDNFQSRRPNTSFCFLDIRSPGLGDTAMYLCATSSRDRGLNNQPQHFGDGTRLSIL.

The chain uses TRBV7-2 and TRBJ2-5; a weak D match, TRBD2 (5 bases). There are 13 residues in the CDR3. Germline CDR1 is SGHTA and CDR2 is FQGNSA. With 5 bases removed from V and 5 bases from J, the gap between germline ends came to 12 bases. The CDR3 nucleotides are TGTGCCAGCAGCCGGGATAGGTGGGAGACCCAGTACTTC. This encodes CASSRDRWETQYF.

A few counts support this clone. The chain carries TRBV7-2 and TRBJ1-6; no definite D call. The ends were cut back, 0 bases at V and 5 bases at J, with 17 bases in the middle. The germline gives CDR1 SGHTA, CDR2 FQGNSA. The CDR3 covers 18 residues. CDR3 nucleotides: TGTGCCAGCAGCTTAGCGAATGTGAGAACGGTGGATAATTCACCCCTCCACTTT. Protein product: CASSLANVRTVDNSPLHF.

In nucleotides, the CDR3 is TGTGCCAGCAGTACGAGACAGGGGGGGCACTATGGCTACACCTTC. It encodes CASSTRQGGHYGYTF. This rearrangement joins TRBV6-5 to TRBJ1-2, with 9 bases lining up with TRBD1. After removal of 5 bases from V and 3 bases from J, the junction contained 7 bases not matched to a gene. Germline loops: CDR1 MNHEY, CDR2 SVGAGI. This CDR3 is built from 15 residues.

This chain links TRBV6-5 with TRBJ2-7, with 8 positions matching TRBD2. Germline assignment: CDR1 MNHEY and CDR2 SVGAGI. This CDR3 spans 15 amino acids. V lost 7 bases, J lost 6 bases, and 14 bases stayed unmatched. The CDR3: CASNPTAGLAGEQYF. In DNA, the CDR3 is TGTGCCAGCAACCCAACCGCTGGACTAGCCGGCGAGCAGTACTTC.

V is TRBV6-6 and J is TRBJ2-7; D not resolved. V lost 4 bases and J lost 5, with 12 bases in between. The CDR3 totals 13 residues. The germline CDR1 and CDR2 sequences are MNHNY and SVGAGI (reference sequence). The CDR3 DNA sequence: TGTGCCAGCAGTTCTAATGTAATGGACGAGCAGTACTTC. Amino acid sequence: CASSSNVMDEQYF.

The chain recombines TRBV19 with TRBJ2-7, with D perhaps matching TRBD2 (6 bases). Germline CDR1 LNHDA, CDR2 SQIVND (reference sequence). The CDR3 extends over 14 amino acids. Trimming took off 6 bases at V and 5 bases at J, with 17 bases between the two ends. The CDR3 DNA sequence: TGTGCCAGTAGCAACCGGGACTGGGATGACGAGCAGTACTTC. Protein sequence: CASSNRDWDDEQYF. Full variable domain (outside the CDR3, taken from reference TRBV19 and TRBJ2-7): DGGITQSPKYLFRKEGQNVTLSCEQNLNHDAMYWYRQDPGQGLRLIYYSQIVNDFQKGDIAEGYSVSREKKESFPLTVTSAQKNPTAFYLCASSNRDWDDEQYFGPGTRLTVT.

The rearrangement joins TRBV29-1 to TRBJ1-6; 8 nucleotides match TRBD1. This CDR3 contains 15 residues. The ends lost 3 bases at V and 14 bases at J; junction bases unmatched: 15. Germline V lookup: CDR1 SQVTM, CDR2 ANQGSEA. CDR3 DNA sequence: TGCAGCGTTGATTCAGGACAGGGCCCTTCTAAATCCCTCCACTTT. Translated: CSVDSGQGPSKSLHF. Based on the CDR3 plus reference TRBV29-1 and TRBJ1-6, the full variable domain is SAVISQKPSRDICQRGTSLTIQCQVDSQVTMMFWYRQQPGQSLTLIATANQGSEATYESGFVIDKFPISRPNLTFSTLTVSNMSPEDSSIYLCSVDSGQGPSKSLHFGNGTRLTVT.

The chain employs TRBV7-6 and TRBJ2-3; tentative D call: TRBD2 (5 bases). The CDR3 is 16 amino acids. V lost 0 bases and J 5 bases, leaving 15 bases between the germline ends. Looked up from germline, CDR1 is SGHVS and CDR2 is FNYEAQ. CDR3 residues: CASSLAVAKFLDTQYF. CDR3 coding DNA: TGTGCCAGCAGCTTAGCGGTAGCGAAGTTTTTAGATACGCAGTATTTT.

The V call is TRBV4-1, the J call TRBJ2-1; D is uncertain. CDR1 is MGHRA, CDR2 YSYEKL, per germline. Between the trimmed V and J ends, which lost 6 bases and 0 bases, there was a span of 12 bases. This CDR3 comprises 15 residues. This chain's CDR3 is CASRLQLTSYNEQFF. The DNA of the CDR3 is TGCGCCAGCAGGCTACAGTTAACCTCCTACAATGAGCAGTTCTTC.

This clone was observed once. This sequence joins TRBV5-1 and TRBJ1-2, with TRBD1 matching over 7 bases. The germline gives CDR1 SGHRS, CDR2 YFSETQ. CDR3 length: 14 residues. Germline trimming cut 6 bases from V and 0 bases from J; bases unmatched to any gene: 5. This chain's CDR3 is CASTRDSPNYGYTF. CDR3 DNA sequence: TGCGCCAGCACCCGGGACAGCCCTAACTATGGCTACACCTTC.

This rearrangement joins TRBV10-3 to TRBJ1-1; D is unclear. V was trimmed by 6 bases and J by 1 base, leaving 6 bases between them. Germline CDR1 reads ENHRY; CDR2 reads SYGVKD. CDR3 length: 12 amino acids. The CDR3 region has the DNA TGTGCCATCAGCTTAGCGAACACTGAAGCTTTCTTT. Its translation: CAISLANTEAFF.

The CDR3 sequence: CATSLGSGAYNEQFF. The CDR3 nucleotides are TGTGCCACCTCCTTGGGGTCCGGGGCCTACAATGAGCAGTTCTTC. The chain employs TRBV24-1 and TRBJ2-1; a possible D gene is TRBD2 (5 bases). CDR1 and CDR2 from the germline V gene are KGHDR and SFDVKD. This CDR3 spans 15 amino acids. The V end lost 9 bases, the J end lost 2 bases, and 16 bases lay between the germline ends.

The chain recombines TRBV2 with TRBJ1-4, with 7 bases lining up with TRBD1. CDR1 and CDR2 from the germline V gene are SNHLY and FYNNEI. Trimming took 11 bases from V and 8 from J; bases not matched to a gene: 8. This CDR3 comprises 12 residues. This chain's CDR3 is CAGNRGGEKLFF. DNA of the CDR3: TGTGCCGGAAACAGGGGCGGAGAAAAACTGTTTTTT.

The CDR3 here is CSVRQGGDYGYTF. The CDR3 region has the DNA TGCAGCGTTCGACAGGGTGGAGACTATGGCTACACCTTC. The V gene is TRBV29-1, the J gene TRBJ1-2, with 7 positions matching TRBD1. The CDR3 is made up of 13 amino acids. Germline loops: CDR1 SQVTM, CDR2 ANQGSEA. Unmatched junction bases numbered 6, after V lost 5 bases and J lost 3 bases. The full variable domain, its missing parts supplied by reference TRBV29-1 and TRBJ1-2, is SAVISQKPSRDICQRGTSLTIQCQVDSQVTMMFWYRQQPGQSLTLIATANQGSEATYESGFVIDKFPISRPNLTFSTLTVSNMSPEDSSIYLCSVRQGGDYGYTFGSGTRLTVV.

This clone was counted once. V and J are TRBV10-2 and TRBJ1-4; 7 bases match TRBD1. Germline V gives CDR1 WSHSY, CDR2 SAAADI. V shed 6 bases and J 7 bases; nucleotides not matched to a gene: 8. CDR3 length: 14 amino acids. In nucleotides, the CDR3 is TGCGCCAGCAGGGAGGGGGCTAGCGGTGAAAAACTGTTTTTT. Encoded protein: CASREGASGEKLFF.

The V and J genes are TRBV12-5 and TRBJ2-7, with 11 positions matching TRBD1. The CDR3 consists of 17 residues. Unmatched junction bases numbered 6, after V lost 0 bases and J lost 2 bases. Germline V gene data show CDR1 as LGHNT and CDR2 as FRNRAP. The CDR3 DNA reads as TGTGCTAGTGGTTTGGTACATGGACAGGGGGCTCCCTACGAGCAGTACTTC. Translating it yields CASGLVHGQGAPYEQYF.

The gene calls are TRBV7-2 and TRBJ1-6; 9 positions match TRBD1. V lost 5 bases and J lost 8; bases outside the gene matches: 7. This CDR3 contains 15 residues. Germline assignment: CDR1 SGHTA and CDR2 FQGNSA. CDR3 region: CASSERTGAHSPLHF. The CDR3 DNA sequence: TGTGCCAGCAGCGAGAGGACAGGGGCACATTCACCCCTCCACTTT.